This T cell receptor (beta chain) was captured in a study of OX40 agonist ivuxolimab in advanced cancers. For context, the study as a whole: The costimulatory receptor OX40 (CD134) was targeted by ivuxolimab, a fully human IgG2 agonistic monoclonal antibody. Partial responses occurred in three dose-escalation patients, of whom one had hepatocellular carcinoma and two had cutaneous melanoma. Among the roughly 52 dose-escalation patients, around 20 had hepatocellular carcinoma, roughly 15 melanoma, 9 renal cell carcinoma and 9 head and neck cancer. The dose-escalation cohort was around 84% male with a mean age of around 62 years, ranging from roughly 23 to 90. The point of sequencing TCRbeta in the periphery was to test whether ivuxolimab changed TCR sequence diversity and drove clonal T-cell expansion. Intravenous ivuxolimab was administered to patients every 2 weeks at six dose levels: 0.01, 0.1, 0.3, 1.5, 3 and 10 mg/kg. The monotherapy dose-escalation portion (N of about 57 patients) of the phase I ivuxolimab trial is reported in the paper. Patients were allowed to have had prior anti-PD-1, anti-PD-L1 or anti-CTLA-4 therapy, and approximately 40% of the dose-escalation patients had been treated with checkpoint inhibitors. The study at large found these results: After ivuxolimab, more expanded clones were found on average in CD8+ T cells than in CD4+ T cells. The antigen specificity of the peripheral T cells that underwent clonal expansion was not determined. Low levels of normalized T-cell clonal expansion were also shown by some nonresponding patients. Clonal expansion of both CD4+ and CD8+ blood T cells was observed from baseline to week 6 at doses 0.1 to 3.0 mg/kg. Partial responders in the 0.1-3.0 mg/kg groups had among the lowest normalized peripheral clonal expansion, especially among CD8+ T cells.

For sequencing of the TCRbeta CDR3 region, genomic DNA was extracted from the sorted cells. TCRbeta CDR3 regions were sequenced using the immunoSEQ Assay. TCRdb retrieved this table from immuneACCESS and kept in-frame rearrangements only. Not all clones are present; in checked studies, unresolved V genes account for under half, and no reason is known for the remainder. The sample profile shows 40,000 to 45,000 clones; about 85% of them were found once. Around 16% of the sample is in the top ten clones. Patients with a history of autoimmune disease or receiving systemic immunosuppression were excluded from the trial. Peripheral blood for TCR sequencing was collected from all dose cohorts at baseline, on cycle 4 day 1, and on cycle 7 day 1. Samples were obtained from an open-label, multicenter, first-in-human phase I dose-escalation trial of ivuxolimab. The trial enrolled adults with locally advanced or metastatic head and neck squamous cell, hepatocellular, melanoma or renal cell carcinoma. CD4+ and CD8+ T cells were sorted separately from peripheral blood before TCR sequencing.

The junction carries 8 bases between V and J, which are trimmed by 2 bases and 0 bases respectively. Including cysteine and phenylalanine, the CDR3 has 14 amino acids. Here the CDR3 DNA is all that survives: 42 bases in frame from base 1. Via the germline V gene, CDR1 is MNHEY and CDR2 SVGAGI. With respect to this clone: Its antigen is not yet known. No base qualities exist here, and no much larger clone lies one base off it.

The source was CD4+ or CD8+ T cells sorted from blood, collected in a trial of the OX40 agonist ivuxolimab. In this chain, TRBV6-5 is recombined with TRBJ2-7; the D gene lacks a confident call. The TCR was taken from an adult with an advanced solid tumor such as melanoma, head and neck, liver or kidney cancer. The CDR3 is CASSYSLGSYEQYF. The DNA reads TGTGCCAGCAGTTACAGTCTAGGCTCCTACGAGCAGTACTTC.